The present TCR beta chain was sequenced within a study of circulating CD8 cells and anti-PD-1 response in melanoma. From germline, CDR1 is MNHEY and CDR2 SMNVEV (reference sequence). The CDR3 has 13 amino acids. V was shortened by 5 bases and J by 6 bases, with 11 bases between the two germline ends. Sorting of live CD3+CD8+TCRalphabeta+ cells by PD-1 and/or TIGIT gave four subsets. Using approximately 15 ng of total RNA, TCR libraries were made with the QIAseq Immune Repertoire TCR panel. A single record per CDR3 protein comes from TCRdb applying MiXCR to the reads. The repertoire includes 950 to 1,300 distinct CDR3 sequences, approximately 6% of them detected once, and roughly a tenth sits in the top ten. By sample share, this clonotype is large.

The sample here was CD8+ T cells from PBMCs, taken at baseline or after one month of anti-PD-1 therapy (not recorded which). The chain uses TRBV27 and TRBJ2-1, with D uncertain. The TCR sequence derives from a human donor with melanoma. CDR3 sequence: CASSLDPLNEQFF. The CDR3 coding sequence is TGTGCCAGCAGTCTAGATCCCCTCAATGAGCAGTTCTTC.